Listed here are 29 T cell receptor beta chains from one sample, sequenced in a study of blood T cell repertoires in COVID-19. Sequenced by immunoSEQ multiplex PCR; TCRdb stores in-frame clones only, minus some. This table has about 250,000 clones, about 89% appearing once. The material sequenced was peripheral blood. The receptors shown here come from a woman in her sixties who had recovered from COVID-19.

V is TRBV7-9 and J is TRBJ1-4; possibly TRBD1 for D (5 bases). CDR3 length: 15 residues. CDR1 and CDR2 (germline): SEHNR, FQNEAQ (reference sequence). V gave up 6 bases and J gave up 4 bases, with 15 bases separating them. The CDR3 reads CASRSGWASNEKLFF. The CDR3 nucleotides are TGTGCCAGCAGATCAGGGTGGGCCAGTAATGAAAAACTGTTTTTT.

The genes are TRBV5-1 and TRBJ2-3, with D possibly being TRBD1 (6 bases). V lost 3 bases, J lost 1 base, and 12 bases lay in between. Germline V gives CDR1 SGHRS, CDR2 YFSETQ. CDR3 length equals 15 residues. DNA for the CDR3: TGCGCCAGCAGCTACACAGGGATACGCACAGATACGCAGTATTTT. This encodes CASSYTGIRTDTQYF.

The gene calls are TRBV5-1 and TRBJ2-7; D may be TRBD2 (6 bases). Deletions cut 4 bases from V and 3 bases from J, with 14 bases between. CDR1 is SGHRS and CDR2 is YFSETQ in the germline V gene. This CDR3 has 14 amino acids. CDR3 DNA sequence: TGCGCCAGCAGCCCAAGGGACTTAAACTACGAGCAGTACTTC. Amino acids: CASSPRDLNYEQYF.

The rearrangement links TRBV28 to TRBJ1-1; 10 nucleotides agree with TRBD1. From germline, CDR1 is MDHEN and CDR2 SYDVKM. The CDR3 is 14 residues long. V shed 7 bases, J shed 5 bases, and the junction held 7 bases outside the gene matches. CDR3 residues: CASTLDRGLTEAFF. The CDR3 bases are TGTGCCAGCACCCTCGACAGGGGGCTTACTGAAGCTTTCTTT.

The V call is TRBV29-1, the J call TRBJ1-4; TRBD1 agrees at 7 bases. Germline CDR1 and CDR2: SQVTM and ANQGSEA. Trimming cost V 7 bases and J 3 bases; bases outside gene matches: 5. The CDR3 spans 13 residues. The CDR3 here is CSALQGANEKLFF. DNA for the CDR3: TGCAGCGCCCTTCAGGGGGCTAATGAAAAACTGTTTTTT.

The genes are TRBV9 and TRBJ1-1; no firm D call. The germline CDR1 and CDR2 sequences are SGDLS and YYNGEE. V was clipped by 2 bases and J by 0 bases, with 11 bases between them. The CDR3 has 15 residues. The CDR3 DNA sequence: TGTGCCAGCAGCGTTGGGCCATCCATGAACACTGAAGCTTTCTTT. Residues: CASSVGPSMNTEAFF.

On this clone itself: The junction does not match germline at one end; this may be a read error. The chain is built from TRBV7-2 and TRBJ2-5, with 7 positions matching TRBD1. CDR3 length: 12 amino acids. The germline V gene encodes CDR1 SGHTA and CDR2 FQGNSA. CDR3 DNA sequence: TGTGCCAGCAGCCCTACAGGGGTTGGCTGGAACTTC. It yields the protein CASSPTGVGWNF.

V is TRBV4-1 and J is TRBJ2-7; possible D gene TRBD1, 5 bases. CDR3 length: 15 amino acids. The germline V gene encodes CDR1 MGHRA and CDR2 YSYEKL. V lost 3 bases and J lost 2, with 14 bases in between. The CDR3 DNA follows: TGCGCCAGCAGCCAGGAAAGAACAGGAACCTACGAGCAGTACTTC. It translates to CASSQERTGTYEQYF.

The chain joins TRBV14 to TRBJ2-5; 14 bases match TRBD2. Germline loops: CDR1 SGHDN, CDR2 FVKESK. The junction had 17 bases not matched to a gene; V was cut back by 4 bases and J by 4 bases. This CDR3 has 20 residues. The CDR3 is CASSRGMGLAGVGAAETQYF. CDR3 DNA sequence: TGTGCCAGCAGCCGAGGAATGGGACTAGCGGGGGTAGGAGCGGCAGAGACCCAGTACTTC.

The chain has TRBV4-2 and TRBJ2-7; the match to TRBD1 covers 10 bases. The CDR3 is 18 amino acids. The germline V gene encodes CDR1 LGHNA and CDR2 YNFKEQ. Unmatched junction bases numbered 14, after V lost 1 base and J lost 5 bases. Here the CDR3 reads CASSQVVIGTGVKDEQYF. CDR3 sequence (DNA): TGTGCCAGCAGCCAAGTGGTTATAGGGACAGGGGTGAAGGACGAGCAGTACTTC.

The V gene is TRBV6-4, the J gene TRBJ2-3; 10 bases match TRBD1. CDR3 length: 13 amino acids. Germline trimming cut 9 bases from V and 4 bases from J; bases unmatched to any gene: 4. Germline CDR1 is MRHNA and CDR2 is SNTAGT. This chain's CDR3 is CARGTGVADTQYF. The CDR3 bases are TGTGCCAGAGGGACAGGGGTCGCAGATACGCAGTATTTT.

The rearrangement uses TRBV5-1 and TRBJ2-7; D is uncertain. CDR3 length: 14 residues. The V gene's germline CDR1 is SGHRS and CDR2 YFSETQ. V lost 4 bases and J lost 6, with 17 bases in between. As DNA, the CDR3 is TGCGCCAGCAGCGACCCTCCATACAGAGCCGAGCAGTACTTC. Amino acid sequence: CASSDPPYRAEQYF.

This chain uses TRBV7-9 with TRBJ1-1; weak D call: TRBD1 (5 bases). Between the trimmed V and J ends, which lost 5 bases and 4 bases, there was a span of 14 bases. The CDR3 runs 14 residues. Germline values: CDR1 SEHNR, CDR2 FQNEAQ (reference sequence). The DNA for the CDR3 is TGTGCCAGCAGCCTAAACGCCGGGGGCACTGAAGCTTTCTTT. Translation: CASSLNAGGTEAFF.

The sample holds one count of this clone. The rearrangement joins TRBV7-9 to TRBJ1-2, with D possibly TRBD1 on 5 matching bases. This CDR3 comprises 15 residues. V was shortened by 3 bases and J by 5 bases, with 16 bases between the two germline ends. The germline CDR1 and CDR2 sequences are SEHNR and FQNEAQ (reference sequence). CDR3 bases: TGTGCCAGCAGCTTCCTCAGGGTGGGAAGTTATGGCTACACCTTC. Translating gives CASSFLRVGSYGYTF.

The V gene is TRBV4-2, the J gene TRBJ2-3; TRBD2 aligns across 9 bases. The CDR3 spans 17 residues. Trimming at V came to 0 bases and at J to 3 bases, leaving 7 bases not matched to a gene. CDR1 and CDR2 (germline): LGHNA, YNFKEQ. This CDR3 is CASSQDPRGGRTDTQYF. CDR3 bases: TGTGCCAGCAGCCAAGATCCGCGGGGGGGCCGAACAGATACGCAGTATTTT.

This clone appeared a single time. The J gene is TRBJ2-1, the V gene TRBV7-6; a weak D match, TRBD1 (5 bases). The V gene's germline CDR1 is SGHVS and CDR2 FNYEAQ. The CDR3 runs to 15 residues. V lost 1 base and J lost 6, with 13 bases in between. The CDR3 region is CASSLGAGRLNEQFF. CDR3 in DNA: TGTGCCAGCAGCTTAGGTGCAGGGCGTCTCAATGAGCAGTTCTTC.

This sequence joins TRBV7-9 and TRBJ1-2; perhaps TRBD1 as D (6 bases). This CDR3 spans 17 amino acids. V lost 5 bases to trimming and J lost 4 bases, with 23 bases between them. Per the germline V gene, CDR1 is SEHNR and CDR2 is FQNEAQ (reference sequence). The CDR3 loop reads CASSPKNGGQYGYGYTF. CDR3 DNA sequence: TGTGCCAGCAGCCCGAAGAACGGAGGACAGTACGGCTATGGCTACACCTTC.

This clone was seen only once. V is TRBV21-1 and J is TRBJ1-6; the D call of TRBD1 is as the table states it, not checked on the DNA. TRBV21-1 is termed a pseudogene. The CDR3 is 20 residues long. The CDR3 sequence: CASSKGPGQEGQSYNSPLHF. CDR3 in DNA: TGTGCCAGCAGCAAGGGTCCCGGACAGGAGGGACAGTCCTATAATTCACCCCTCCACTTT.

V gene TRBV11-2 combines with J gene TRBJ1-2; the D gene is possibly TRBD1 (6 bases). From germline, CDR1 is SGHAT and CDR2 FQNNGV. V was clipped by 7 bases and J by 8 bases, with 17 bases between them. CDR3 size: 13 residues. The CDR3 reads CASNQIRGGGYTF. The CDR3 nucleotides read TGTGCCAGCAACCAAATCAGGGGCGGGGGCTACACCTTC.

V gene TRBV5-1 combines with J gene TRBJ2-7; 7 bases line up with TRBD1. CDR1 is SGHRS and CDR2 is YFSETQ in the germline V gene. V dropped 4 bases and J dropped 6; count of bases not matched to a gene: 10. The length of the CDR3 is 14 residues. The CDR3 DNA reads TGCGCCAGCAGCCCCCCAAGACAGGGAACCGAGCAGTACTTC. Translated, it gives CASSPPRQGTEQYF.

The V and J genes are TRBV7-3 and TRBJ2-1; 7 nucleotides line up with TRBD1. Germline V gene data show CDR1 as SGHTA and CDR2 as FQGTGA. With V trimmed by 6 bases and J by 4 bases, 9 bases remained unmatched. The CDR3 is 15 amino acids. In DNA, the CDR3 is TGTGCCAGCAGTTCTACAGGGGCAGGTTACAATGAGCAGTTCTTC. It translates to CASSSTGAGYNEQFF.

V usage is TRBV2 and J usage is TRBJ1-1; D is unresolved. The CDR3 has 16 residues. Germline CDR1 SNHLY, CDR2 FYNNEI. With 4 bases removed from V and 0 bases from J, the gap between germline ends came to 15 bases. The CDR3 DNA reads TGTGCCAGCAGTGTACCTCGTCACCAGGTGAACACTGAAGCTTTCTTT. Amino acid sequence: CASSVPRHQVNTEAFF.

The chain joins TRBV11-2 to TRBJ1-3; 7 bases fit TRBD1. V was clipped by 1 base and J by 0 bases; unmatched bases: 0. Germline V gene lookup returns CDR1 SGHAT and CDR2 FQNNGV. This CDR3 is built from 15 residues. The DNA for the CDR3 is TGTGCCAGCAGCTTAGCAGGGGGCTCTGGAAACACCATATATTTT. It codes for CASSLAGGSGNTIYF.

A single count supports this clone. CDR3: CASSQETGGETQYF. The CDR3 coding sequence is TGTGCCAGCAGCCAAGAGACAGGCGGGGAGACCCAGTACTTC. V gene TRBV14 combines with J gene TRBJ2-5, with D possibly matching TRBD1 (6 bases). Trimming stripped 0 bases from V and 5 bases from J, with 10 bases between. The CDR3 length is 14 residues. Per germline, CDR1 SGHDN and CDR2 FVKESK.

The chain recombines TRBV27 with TRBJ2-7; TRBD1 agrees at 7 bases. This CDR3 is built from 17 residues. CDR1 and CDR2 (germline): MNHEY, SMNVEV (reference sequence). The junction had 16 bases not matched to a gene; V was cut back by 8 bases and J by 0 bases. The CDR3: CASGLITGKGASYEQYF. The DNA for the CDR3 is TGTGCCAGCGGGTTAATCACAGGGAAGGGGGCCTCCTACGAGCAGTACTTC.

This sequence joins TRBV6-1 and TRBJ2-7, with TRBD1 matching over 7 bases. The CDR3 loop spans 15 amino acids. In germline, CDR1 is MNHNS, CDR2 SASEGT. V gave up 2 bases and J gave up 3 bases; unmatched junction bases: 7. CDR3 loop: CASSETTGTIYEQYF. The CDR3 nucleotides read TGTGCCAGCAGTGAAACGACAGGGACCATCTACGAGCAGTACTTC.

The chain is built from TRBV11-1 and TRBJ1-2; D is ambiguous. CDR1 and CDR2 from the germline V gene are SGHAT and FQDESV (reference sequence). The CDR3 runs to 12 residues. The germline V and J ends were trimmed by 8 bases and 6 bases, with 13 bases remaining between them. The CDR3 is CASAGNEDGYTF. CDR3 DNA: TGTGCCAGCGCCGGGAATGAGGATGGCTACACCTTC.

The chain couples TRBV10-3 to TRBJ2-5; maybe TRBD2 (5 bases). This CDR3 is 13 amino acids long. The germline V gene has CDR1 ENHRY and CDR2 SYGVKD. Trimming pared 3 bases from V and 2 bases from J, leaving 7 bases between. The CDR3 sequence is CAISDGVQETQYF. The CDR3 region has the DNA TGTGCCATCAGTGACGGGGTTCAAGAGACCCAGTACTTC.

This clone was seen a single time. This chain connects TRBV19 to TRBJ2-3; 8 bases fit TRBD1. The length of the CDR3 is 13 residues. V dropped 8 bases and J dropped 3; count of bases not matched to a gene: 4. The germline CDR1 and CDR2 sequences are LNHDA and SQIVND (reference sequence). DNA of the CDR3: TGTGCCAGTTCCAGGGGGCGAACAGATACGCAGTATTTT. Its protein is CASSRGRTDTQYF. The whole variable domain, remainder taken from reference TRBV19 and TRBJ2-3, is DGGITQSPKYLFRKEGQNVTLSCEQNLNHDAMYWYRQDPGQGLRLIYYSQIVNDFQKGDIAEGYSVSREKKESFPLTVTSAQKNPTAFYLCASSRGRTDTQYFGPGTRLTVL.